What follows are 8 T cell receptor beta chains derived from one specimen sequenced in a study of control samples from healthy donors and cancer patients (dated by TCRdb to 2018 to 2021). To prepare the library, the immunoSEQ multiplex PCR assay was applied. TCRdb took over this immuneACCESS table, retaining in-frame rearrangements with V and J assigned. Such tables are incomplete; in checked studies, under half of the missing clones stem from an unresolved V gene, and the remainder is unexplained. This sample gives about 69,000 clones in total; roughly nine tenths of them show up just once. The biggest ten clones account for around 5.1% of the sample. The sequenced material came from PBMCs. These receptors all come from a man between 60 and 75 years old with colorectal cancer.

The chain couples TRBV13 to TRBJ2-7, with 10 nucleotides matching TRBD2. Germline CDR1 and CDR2: PRHDT and FYEKMQ (reference sequence). This CDR3 contains 16 residues. Trimming at V came to 4 bases and at J to 3 bases, leaving 9 bases not matched to a gene. CDR3 region: CASSSLQRGGIYEQYF. In nucleotides, the CDR3 is TGTGCCAGCAGCTCCCTTCAGCGGGGGGGGATCTACGAGCAGTACTTC.

V and J are TRBV6-5 and TRBJ2-7; D unresolved. V was trimmed by 10 bases and J by 4 bases, leaving 14 bases between them. Per germline, CDR1 MNHEY and CDR2 SVGAGI. CDR3 length: 12 residues. CDR3 protein: CAIGPLLYEQYF. The DNA of the CDR3 is TGTGCCATCGGTCCCCTTCTTTACGAGCAGTACTTC.

This chain connects TRBV5-1 to TRBJ2-7; 10 bases map to TRBD2. This CDR3 is built from 15 residues. V lost 0 bases, J lost 6 bases, and 6 bases stayed unmatched. The germline V gene encodes CDR1 SGHRS and CDR2 YFSETQ. The CDR3, as DNA: TGCGCCAGCAGCTTGGGTGGAAGCGGGGGGGCCGAGCAGTACTTC. Protein sequence: CASSLGGSGGAEQYF. The entire variable domain, with the rest obtained from reference TRBV5-1 and TRBJ2-7, is as follows: KAGVTQTPRYLIKTRGQQVTLSCSPISGHRSVSWYQQTPGQGLQFLFEYFSETQRNKGNFPGRFSGRQFSNSRSEMNVSTLELGDSALYLCASSLGGSGGAEQYFGPGTRLTVT.

The V gene is TRBV6-9, the J gene TRBJ1-2; D gene uncertain. Trimming left V 2 bases short and J 7 bases short, with 17 bases between. The CDR3 spans 15 residues. Germline loops: CDR1 MNHGY, CDR2 SVAAGI. Here the CDR3 DNA reads TGTGCCAGCAGTTATCCCGGGTCCCAAAGGGTTGGCTACACCTTC. Its translation is CASSYPGSQRVGYTF.

This rearrangement joins TRBV7-3 to TRBJ2-6, with D possibly matching TRBD1 (6 bases). The CDR3 is made up of 16 amino acids. Trimming pared 5 bases from V and 2 bases from J, leaving 13 bases between. Germline V gene data show CDR1 as SGHTA and CDR2 as FQGTGA. As DNA, the CDR3 is TGTGCCAGCAGCGCGCAATCAGGGGCTGGGGCCAACGTCCTGACTTTC. Its protein product is CASSAQSGAGANVLTF. The full variable domain, its missing parts supplied by reference TRBV7-3 and TRBJ2-6, is GAGVSQTPSNKVTEKGKYVELRCDPISGHTALYWYRQSLGQGPEFLIYFQGTGAADDSGLPNDRFFAVRPEGSVSTLKIQRTERGDSAVYLCASSAQSGAGANVLTFGAGSRLTVL.

The genes are TRBV11-3 and TRBJ1-1; D unclear. In germline, CDR1 is SGHNT, CDR2 YENEEA. This CDR3 has 15 residues. The V end lost 2 bases, the J end lost 1 base, and 11 bases lay between the germline ends. Here the CDR3 reads CASSLHPDPNTEAFF. The CDR3 nucleotides read TGTGCCAGCAGCTTACACCCGGACCCGAACACTGAAGCTTTCTTT.

The V call is TRBV5-4, the J call TRBJ1-1; 8 bases match TRBD1. V shed 4 bases and J 1 base; nucleotides not matched to a gene: 9. Germline V gene data show CDR1 as SGHNT and CDR2 as YYREEE (reference sequence). This CDR3 has 16 amino acids. The CDR3 DNA is TGTGCCAGCAGCCTGGACAGGGTTCGGGGGAACACTGAAGCTTTCTTT. Translation gives CASSLDRVRGNTEAFF. Full variable domain (outside the CDR3, taken from reference TRBV5-4 and TRBJ1-1): ETGVTQSPTHLIKTRGQQVTLRCSSQSGHNTVSWYQQALGQGPQFIFQYYREEENGRGNFPPRFSGLQFPNYSSELNVNALELDDSALYLCASSLDRVRGNTEAFFGQGTRLTVV.

As concerns this clone: Additional DNA sequences in this sample encode the identical CDR3. J is TRBJ2-1 and V is TRBV5-1, with D unclear. Deletions cut 0 bases from V and 2 bases from J, with 6 bases between. The germline gives CDR1 SGHRS, CDR2 YFSETQ. The CDR3 length is 14 residues. The CDR3 reads CASSLGQTYNEQFF. The CDR3 region has the DNA TGCGCCAGCAGCTTGGGACAAACCTACAATGAGCAGTTCTTC.